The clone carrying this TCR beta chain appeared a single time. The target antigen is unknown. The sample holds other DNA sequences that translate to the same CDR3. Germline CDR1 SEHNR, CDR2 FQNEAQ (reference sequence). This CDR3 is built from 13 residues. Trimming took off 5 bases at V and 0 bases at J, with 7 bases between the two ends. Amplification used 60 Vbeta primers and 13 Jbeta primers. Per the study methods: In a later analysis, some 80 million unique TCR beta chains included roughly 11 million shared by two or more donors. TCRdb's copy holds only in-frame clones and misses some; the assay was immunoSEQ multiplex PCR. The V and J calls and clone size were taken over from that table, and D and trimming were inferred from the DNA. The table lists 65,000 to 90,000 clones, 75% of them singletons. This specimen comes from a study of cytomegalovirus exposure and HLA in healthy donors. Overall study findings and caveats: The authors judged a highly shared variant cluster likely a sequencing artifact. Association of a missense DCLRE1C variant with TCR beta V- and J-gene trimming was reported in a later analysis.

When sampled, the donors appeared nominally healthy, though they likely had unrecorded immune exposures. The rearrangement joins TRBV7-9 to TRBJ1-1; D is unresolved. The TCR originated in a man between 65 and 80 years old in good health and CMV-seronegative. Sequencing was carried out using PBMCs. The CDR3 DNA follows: TGTGCCAGCAGCCTAACAGTGAACACTGAAGCTTTCTTT. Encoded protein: CASSLTVNTEAFF.